This section outlines one T cell receptor beta chain sequence together with its context. Its antigen is currently unknown. V shed 4 bases, J shed 1 base, and the junction held 4 bases outside the gene matches. CDR3 size: 16 residues. CDR1 is SGDLS, CDR2 YYNGEE, per germline. This table comes from immunoSEQ multiplex PCR, and its TCRdb copy is limited to in-frame clones, with some not included. The data show some 97,000 clones, 90% to 95% seen once. This entry comes from a study of siplizumab effects on memory and regulatory T cells. Study-level results: Mappable alloreactive CD4+ clones were on average about 62% Treg-derived with siplizumab, around 26% in controls. Naive T cells seemed more diverse than memory cells; they also seemed major alloresponse contributors.

The sequenced sample consisted of Tregs sorted from blood. V gene TRBV9 combines with J gene TRBJ2-5, with 13 bases lining up with TRBD2. The receptor was isolated from a human donor in good health. Here the CDR3 DNA reads TGTGCCAGCAGCCCGAGACTAGCGGGAGGCCAAGAGACCCAGTACTTC. Residues: CASSPRLAGGQETQYF.